This TCR beta chain was sequenced for a study of blood T cell repertoires in COVID-19. The overall study: PBMCs, B-cell-depleted T cells, or T cells were the source of the cDNA or gDNA that made up the material.

This clone was counted only a few times. Authors' methods: It was from reference gene primer amplification that nucleated cell counts were estimated. The protocol was immunoSEQ multiplex PCR, while the TCRdb copy is restricted to in-frame clones and leaves out a portion. V, J and clone size are those of that table, while D and trimming were read from the DNA. Here the sample spans under 300,000 clones, 65% to 85% being singletons. This receptor was obtained from a human donor with COVID-19, enrolled during active disease. The donor label of this sample is uncertain. Input material: peripheral blood.

In DNA form, the CDR3 reads TGTGCCAGTACCGCCGGGACTAGCGGGAGAGGAGAGACCCAGTACTTC. This encodes CASTAGTSGRGETQYF. The V gene is TRBV19, the J gene TRBJ2-5, with 14 bases aligning to TRBD2. V lost 7 bases to trimming and J lost 4 bases; unmatched junction nucleotides: 8. Germline V gene sequence: CDR1 LNHDA, CDR2 SQIVND (reference sequence). This CDR3 has 16 amino acids.